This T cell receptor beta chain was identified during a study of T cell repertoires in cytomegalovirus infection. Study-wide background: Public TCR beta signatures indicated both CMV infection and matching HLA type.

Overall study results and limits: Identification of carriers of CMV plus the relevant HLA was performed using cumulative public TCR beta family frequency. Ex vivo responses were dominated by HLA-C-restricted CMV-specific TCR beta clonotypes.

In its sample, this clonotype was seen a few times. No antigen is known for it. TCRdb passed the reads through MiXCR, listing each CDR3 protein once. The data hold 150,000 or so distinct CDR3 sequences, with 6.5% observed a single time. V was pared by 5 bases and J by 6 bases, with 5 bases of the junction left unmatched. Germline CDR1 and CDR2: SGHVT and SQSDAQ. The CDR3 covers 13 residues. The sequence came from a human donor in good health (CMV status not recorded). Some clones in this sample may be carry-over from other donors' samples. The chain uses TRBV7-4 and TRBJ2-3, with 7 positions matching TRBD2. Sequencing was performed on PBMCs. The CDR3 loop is CASSASGADTQYF. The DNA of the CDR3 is TGTGCCAGCAGCGCCAGCGGGGCGGATACGCAGTATTTT. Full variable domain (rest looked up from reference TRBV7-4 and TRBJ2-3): GAGVSQSPRYKVAKRGRDVALRCDSISGHVTLYWYRQTLGQGSEVLTYSQSDAQRDKSGRPSGRFSAERPERSVSTLKIQRTEQGDSAVYLCASSASGADTQYFGPGTRLTVL.